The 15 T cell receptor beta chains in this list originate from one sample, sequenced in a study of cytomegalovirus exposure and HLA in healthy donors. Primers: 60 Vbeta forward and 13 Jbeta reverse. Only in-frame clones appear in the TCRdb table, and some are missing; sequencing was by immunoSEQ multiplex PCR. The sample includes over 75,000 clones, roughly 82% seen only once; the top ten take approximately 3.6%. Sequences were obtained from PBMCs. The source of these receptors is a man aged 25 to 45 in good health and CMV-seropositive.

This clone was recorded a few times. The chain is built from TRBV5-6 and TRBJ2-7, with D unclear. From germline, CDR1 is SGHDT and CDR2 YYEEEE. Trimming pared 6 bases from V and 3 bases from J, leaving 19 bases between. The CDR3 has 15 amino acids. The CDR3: CASNTAPGPYYEQYF. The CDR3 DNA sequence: TGTGCCAGCAACACCGCTCCTGGGCCGTACTACGAGCAGTACTTC.

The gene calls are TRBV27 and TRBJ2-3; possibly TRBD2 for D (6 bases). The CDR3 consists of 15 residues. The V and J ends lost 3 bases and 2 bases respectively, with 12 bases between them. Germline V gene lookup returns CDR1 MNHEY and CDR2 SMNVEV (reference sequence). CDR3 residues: CASSFFRTTTDTQYF. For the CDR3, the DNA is TGTGCCAGCAGTTTCTTCCGGACTACCACAGATACGCAGTATTTT.

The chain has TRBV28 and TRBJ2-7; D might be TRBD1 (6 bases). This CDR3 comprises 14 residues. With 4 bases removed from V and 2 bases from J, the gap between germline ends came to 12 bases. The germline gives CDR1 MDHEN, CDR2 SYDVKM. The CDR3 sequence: CASSWGQGPYEQYF. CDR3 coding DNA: TGTGCCAGCAGTTGGGGCCAGGGGCCCTACGAGCAGTACTTC.

CDR3 amino acids: CAWRQKTNEKLFF. CDR3 sequence (DNA): TGTGCCTGGAGACAAAAAACTAATGAAAAACTGTTTTTT. V gene TRBV30 combines with J gene TRBJ1-4, with D unresolved. CDR3 size: 13 residues. Trimming left V 3 bases short and J 1 base short, with 6 bases between. Germline loops: CDR1 GTSNPN, CDR2 SVGIG (reference sequence).

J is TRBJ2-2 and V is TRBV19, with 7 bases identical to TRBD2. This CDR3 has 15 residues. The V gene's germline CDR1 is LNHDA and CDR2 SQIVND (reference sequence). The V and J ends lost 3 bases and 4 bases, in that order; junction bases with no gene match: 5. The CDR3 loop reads CASSIAREGTGELFF. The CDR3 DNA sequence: TGTGCCAGTAGTATCGCTAGGGAGGGCACCGGGGAGCTGTTTTTT. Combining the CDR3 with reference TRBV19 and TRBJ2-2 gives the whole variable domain DGGITQSPKYLFRKEGQNVTLSCEQNLNHDAMYWYRQDPGQGLRLIYYSQIVNDFQKGDIAEGYSVSREKKESFPLTVTSAQKNPTAFYLCASSIAREGTGELFFGEGSRLTVL.

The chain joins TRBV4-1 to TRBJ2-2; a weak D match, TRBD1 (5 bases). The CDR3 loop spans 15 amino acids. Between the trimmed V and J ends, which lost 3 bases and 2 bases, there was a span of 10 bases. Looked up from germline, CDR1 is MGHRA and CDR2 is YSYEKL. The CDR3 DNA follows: TGCGCCAGCAGCCATCTCGGACACAACACCGGGGAGCTGTTTTTT. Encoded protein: CASSHLGHNTGELFF.

The CDR3 sequence: CASSESTGTGMGTQYF. In DNA, the CDR3 is TGCGCCAGCAGTGAGTCGACCGGGACAGGGATGGGGACCCAGTACTTC. V and J are TRBV10-1 and TRBJ2-5; 9 positions match TRBD1. The germline CDR1 and CDR2 sequences are WNHNN and SYGVQD (reference sequence). The CDR3 totals 16 residues. The V segment lost 0 bases and the J segment 7 bases; nucleotides outside the gene matches: 9.

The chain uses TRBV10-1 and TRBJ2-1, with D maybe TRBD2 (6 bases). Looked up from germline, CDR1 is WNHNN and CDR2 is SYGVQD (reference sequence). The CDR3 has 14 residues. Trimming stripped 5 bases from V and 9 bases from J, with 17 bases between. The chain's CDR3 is CASSPIQGLAEQFF. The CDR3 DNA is TGCGCCAGCAGTCCAATTCAGGGACTGGCTGAGCAGTTCTTC.

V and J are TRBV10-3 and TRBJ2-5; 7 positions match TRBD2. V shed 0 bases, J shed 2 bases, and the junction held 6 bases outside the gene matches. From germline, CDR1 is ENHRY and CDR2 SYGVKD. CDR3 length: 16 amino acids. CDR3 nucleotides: TGTGCCATCAGTGAGTCGAAGCCTAGCGGTCAAGAGACCCAGTACTTC. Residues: CAISESKPSGQETQYF.

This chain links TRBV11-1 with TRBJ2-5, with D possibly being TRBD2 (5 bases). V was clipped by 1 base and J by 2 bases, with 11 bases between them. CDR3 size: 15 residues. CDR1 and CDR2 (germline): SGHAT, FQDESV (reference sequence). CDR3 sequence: CASSLGSRGQETQYF. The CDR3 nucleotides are TGTGCCAGCAGCTTAGGGAGTCGGGGTCAAGAGACCCAGTACTTC.

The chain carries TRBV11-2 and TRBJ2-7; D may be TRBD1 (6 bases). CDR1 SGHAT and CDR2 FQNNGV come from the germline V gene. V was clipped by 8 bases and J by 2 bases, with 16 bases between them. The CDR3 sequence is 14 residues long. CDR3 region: CASGSGVPAYEQYF. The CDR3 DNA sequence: TGTGCCAGCGGATCAGGGGTACCAGCCTACGAGCAGTACTTC.

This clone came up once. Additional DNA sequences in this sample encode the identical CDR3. CDR3 sequence reads: CASSLGQNYGYTF. The CDR3 bases are TGTGCCAGCAGTTTAGGGCAGAACTATGGCTACACCTTC. The rearrangement uses TRBV28 and TRBJ1-2; no reliable D call. CDR3 length equals 13 residues. Germline V gene data show CDR1 as MDHEN and CDR2 as SYDVKM. V was trimmed by 2 bases and J by 2 bases, leaving 6 bases between them.

The CDR3, as DNA: TGTGCCTGGAAGGCGGGAGTAATTTCGGAGCAGTACTTC. Amino acids: CAWKAGVISEQYF. The chain links TRBV30 to TRBJ2-7, with 7 bases that match TRBD2. Unmatched junction bases numbered 10, after V lost 4 bases and J lost 7 bases. Germline values: CDR1 GTSNPN, CDR2 SVGIG (reference sequence). The CDR3 spans 13 residues. Combining the CDR3 with reference TRBV30 and TRBJ2-7 gives the whole variable domain SQTIHQWPATLVQPVGSPLSLECTVEGTSNPNLYWYRQAAGRGLQLLFYSVGIGQISSEVPQNLSASRPQDRQFILSSKKLLLSDSGFYLCAWKAGVISEQYFGPGTRLTVT.

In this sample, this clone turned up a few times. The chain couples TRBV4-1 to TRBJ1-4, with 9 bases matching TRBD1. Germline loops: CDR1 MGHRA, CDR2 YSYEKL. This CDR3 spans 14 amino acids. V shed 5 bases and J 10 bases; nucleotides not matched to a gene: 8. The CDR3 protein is CASSEGQGDAKLFF. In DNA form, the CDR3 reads TGCGCCAGCAGCGAGGGACAGGGTGATGCAAAACTGTTTTTT.

CDR3 DNA sequence: TGTGCCAGCAGTTTCGTCCAGGTTGTCGAGCAGTACTTC. It is translated as CASSFVQVVEQYF. The genes are TRBV6-5 and TRBJ2-7; D uncertain. The CDR3 runs 13 residues. Trimming pared 4 bases from V and 6 bases from J, leaving 13 bases between. CDR1 MNHEY and CDR2 SVGAGI come from the germline V gene.